These 21 T cell receptor beta chains were all obtained from the same sample, sequenced in a study of T cells in Graves' hyperthyroidism and ophthalmopathy. The TCR beta CDR3 regions underwent amplification using RNA transcripts as the source. HTBI primers drove first-round RT-PCR of the TCR CDR3. TCRdb processed the multiplex PCR reads anew with MiXCR; each CDR3 protein has one entry. The sample lists 400,000 to 500,000 distinct CDR3 sequences; 13% to 15% were seen once. Sequenced material: blood. These receptors came from a woman younger than 35 with Graves' hyperthyroidism.

This clonotype came up many times. J is TRBJ2-6 and V is TRBV29-1; D gene unclear. V was cut by 5 bases and J by 0 bases, with 5 bases left in between. This CDR3 region has 13 residues. Germline CDR1 is SQVTM and CDR2 is ANQGSEA. CDR3: CSVSLSGANVLTF. The CDR3 nucleotides are TGCAGCGTTTCACTCTCTGGGGCCAACGTCCTGACTTTC.

This clonotype was seen only once. The chain couples TRBV6-2 or TRBV6-3 to TRBJ2-2; perhaps TRBD2 as D (6 bases). Germline V gene data show CDR1 as MNHEY and CDR2 as SVGEGT. There are 14 residues in the CDR3. V was shortened by 10 bases and J by 2 bases, with 14 bases between the two germline ends. The CDR3 bases are TGTGCCACCCTACCGGGAGCCAACACCGGGGAGCTGTTTTTT. This codes for CATLPGANTGELFF.

A few counts support this clonotype. V is TRBV27 and J is TRBJ2-7, with 7 bases lining up with TRBD1. Per germline, CDR1 MNHEY and CDR2 SMNVEV (reference sequence). The CDR3 covers 15 residues. V was clipped by 1 base and J by 0 bases; unmatched bases: 3. The CDR3 DNA reads TGTGCCAGCAGTTTATACGGGACAGACTCCTACGAGCAGTACGTC. Translated: CASSLYGTDSYEQYV.

This clonotype was detected many times. The V and J genes are TRBV11-1 and TRBJ2-1; the D is unclear. The CDR3 has 13 amino acids. V dropped 5 bases and J dropped 8 bases, with 13 bases sitting between them. Germline values: CDR1 SGHAT, CDR2 FQDESV (reference sequence). Here the CDR3 reads CASSLTDGYEQFF. DNA of the CDR3: TGTGCCAGCAGCCTTACGGACGGGTATGAGCAGTTCTTC.

This clonotype has ten or more counts. This chain connects TRBV2 to TRBJ1-1; TRBD1 is a possible D gene (5 bases). The CDR3 is 17 amino acids. CDR1 is SNHLY, CDR2 FYNNEI, per germline. The V and J ends lost 6 bases and 6 bases respectively, with 26 bases between them. CDR3 in DNA: TGTGCCAGCAGGCTTCAGACTTACCGGGACGGAGGACCTGAAGCTTTCTTT. This gives the protein CASRLQTYRDGGPEAFF. Combining the CDR3 with reference TRBV2 and TRBJ1-1 gives the whole variable domain EPEVTQTPSHQVTQMGQEVILRCVPISNHLYFYWYRQILGQKVEFLVSFYNNEISEKSEIFDDQFSVERPDGSNFTLKIRSTKLEDSAMYFCASRLQTYRDGGPEAFFGQGTRLTVV.

This clonotype has a handful of counts. The chain uses TRBV20-1 and TRBJ2-7; 10 nucleotides line up with TRBD1. Germline loops: CDR1 DFQATT, CDR2 SNEGSKA (reference sequence). V trimming: 1 base; J trimming: 3 bases; junction bases outside the gene matches: 9. There are 16 residues in the CDR3. The CDR3 protein is CSARVTGGPLGYEQYF. DNA of the CDR3: TGCAGTGCTAGAGTGACAGGGGGCCCTCTAGGCTACGAGCAGTACTTC.

Ten or more counts support this clonotype. This rearrangement joins TRBV27 to TRBJ2-7; 11 bases are shared with TRBD2. CDR3 size: 16 residues. Germline CDR1 MNHEY, CDR2 SMNVEV (reference sequence). After removal of 5 bases from V and 3 bases from J, the junction contained 9 bases not matched to a gene. The CDR3 DNA reads as TGTGCCAGCAGTCCGGGACTAGCGGCGACCCTCTACGAGCAGTACGTC. Amino acids: CASSPGLAATLYEQYV.

This clonotype was counted at least ten times. The V gene is TRBV12-3 or TRBV12-4, the J gene TRBJ1-5; D uncertain. The CDR3 runs to 14 residues. V was clipped by 5 bases and J by 1 base, with 9 bases between them. CDR3 residues: CASSPEGSNQPQHF. In nucleotides, the CDR3 is TGTGCCAGCAGTCCGGAAGGGAGCAATCAGCCCCAGCATTTT.

This clonotype was picked up many times. The chain has TRBV20-1 and TRBJ2-3; D may be TRBD2 (6 bases). The CDR3 runs 13 residues. The V and J ends lost 3 bases and 4 bases respectively, with 11 bases between them. Germline loops: CDR1 DFQATT, CDR2 SNEGSKA (reference sequence). The DNA for the CDR3 is TGCAGTGCTAGCGGGAGTAGTTCAGATACGCAGTATTTT. Translating it yields CSASGSSSDTQYF.

The rearrangement uses TRBV7-6 and TRBJ1-2, with TRBD1 identical over 8 bases. CDR1 and CDR2 (germline): SGHVS, FNYEAQ. The CDR3 loop spans 15 amino acids. The J segment lost 3 bases and the V segment lost 5 bases, leaving 8 bases of the junction unmatched. DNA for the CDR3: TGTGCCAGCAGCCCAAAGACAGGGGTGGACTATGGCTACACCTTC. This translates into CASSPKTGVDYGYTF.

This clonotype was detected many times. This chain links TRBV7-2 with TRBJ2-1; TRBD2 agrees at 9 bases. CDR3 length: 15 residues. CDR1 SGHTA and CDR2 FQGNSA come from the germline V gene. V trimming: 6 bases; J trimming: 2 bases; junction bases outside the gene matches: 5. CDR3 sequence reads: CASRPSGRTYNEQFF. DNA for the CDR3: TGTGCCAGCAGACCAAGCGGGAGGACCTACAATGAGCAGTTCTTC.

The rearrangement uses TRBV5-6 and TRBJ2-5; D possibly corresponds to TRBD2 (6 bases). There are 19 residues in the CDR3. CDR1 is SGHDT and CDR2 is YYEEEE in the germline V gene. V lost 0 bases, J lost 2 bases, and 23 bases lay in between. The CDR3 region has the DNA TGTGCCAGCAGCTTGGAACAAGCCCCGGGACTCCTGTTTCAAGAGACCCAGTACTTC. It encodes CASSLEQAPGLLFQETQYF.

About this clonotype: Possible read error: a much larger clone is one base away. The gene calls are TRBV27 and TRBJ2-3; a possible D gene is TRBD1 (6 bases). V gave up 5 bases and J gave up 2 bases, with 17 bases separating them. In germline, CDR1 is MNHEY, CDR2 SMNVEV (reference sequence). The CDR3 contains 16 residues. In DNA, the CDR3 is TGTGCCAGCAGTGATCAACGTCAGGGGAACACAGATACGCAGTATTTT. Translation gives CASSDQRQGNTDTQYF.

This clonotype was seen repeatedly, ten times or more. The chain is built from TRBV2 and TRBJ2-1, with D perhaps matching TRBD1 or TRBD2 (5 bases each). V was clipped by 7 bases and J by 5 bases, with 12 bases between them. The CDR3 covers 13 residues. The germline V gene encodes CDR1 SNHLY and CDR2 FYNNEI. CDR3 amino acids: CASMRDGDNEQFF. CDR3 sequence (DNA): TGTGCCAGCATGAGGGACGGGGACAATGAGCAGTTCTTC.

This clonotype was detected ten times or more. The chain recombines TRBV7-9 with TRBJ2-1, with a weak D call TRBD2 (5 bases). Germline V gene sequence: CDR1 SEHNR, CDR2 FQNEAQ (reference sequence). Trimming took 2 bases from V and 1 from J, leaving 6 bases between them. CDR3 length equals 14 residues. The CDR3 bases are TGTGCCAGCAGCTTAATAGCGTCCTACAATGAGCAGTTCTTC. Translated: CASSLIASYNEQFF.

This clonotype was seen more than once but under ten times. V gene TRBV6-1 combines with J gene TRBJ1-5; TRBD1 agrees at 8 bases. The length of the CDR3 is 18 residues. Trimming cost V 2 bases and J 0 bases; bases outside gene matches: 9. Per the germline V gene, CDR1 is MNHNS and CDR2 is SASEGT. The CDR3 bases are TGTGCCAGCAGTGAAATTCGGCAGGGGGCGGCTAGCAATCAGCCCCAGCATTTT. This translates into CASSEIRQGAASNQPQHF.

This clonotype was found many times. The V gene is TRBV6-5, the J gene TRBJ2-2, with D perhaps TRBD1 or TRBD2 (5 bases each). V lost 8 bases to trimming and J lost 5 bases, with 21 bases between them. Per the germline V gene, CDR1 is MNHEY and CDR2 is SVGAGI. CDR3 length: 16 residues. CDR3: CASFYFPGTETGELFF. CDR3 coding DNA: TGTGCCAGCTTTTACTTTCCCGGGACGGAGACCGGGGAGCTGTTTTTT.

This clonotype has ten or more counts. This chain links TRBV30 with TRBJ1-1; D is unclear. The CDR3 totals 14 residues. The V end was cut by 0 bases, the J end by 0 bases, with 8 bases between. CDR1 and CDR2 from the germline V gene are GTSNPN and SVGIG (reference sequence). CDR3 nucleotides: TGTGCCTGGAGTGTATACGAGATGAACACTGAAGCTTTCTTT. As protein: CAWSVYEMNTEAFF. The full variable domain, completed using reference TRBV30 and TRBJ1-1, is SQTIHQWPATLVQPVGSPLSLECTVEGTSNPNLYWYRQAAGRGLQLLFYSVGIGQISSEVPQNLSASRPQDRQFILSSKKLLLSDSGFYLCAWSVYEMNTEAFFGQGTRLTVV.

In this sample, this clonotype turned up many times. The CDR3 loop is CSASLGTSGREQFF. The CDR3 region has the DNA TGCAGTGCTAGTCTTGGGACTAGCGGGAGGGAGCAGTTCTTC. The chain links TRBV20-1 to TRBJ2-1; 15 nucleotides match TRBD2. This CDR3 region has 14 residues. From germline, CDR1 is DFQATT and CDR2 SNEGSKA (reference sequence). V lost 3 bases to trimming and J lost 10 bases; unmatched junction nucleotides: 4.

This clonotype was counted many times. The chain uses TRBV19 and TRBJ1-5; 8 positions match TRBD1. Trimming removed 5 bases from V and 5 bases from J; junction bases left unmatched: 5. Germline CDR1 LNHDA, CDR2 SQIVND (reference sequence). The CDR3 covers 14 residues. CDR3 region: CASSQSGGHQPQHF. In DNA, the CDR3 is TGTGCCAGTAGTCAGTCAGGGGGCCATCAGCCCCAGCATTTT.

This clonotype occurred many times. The V and J genes are TRBV7-3 and TRBJ1-1; possibly TRBD1 for D (5 bases). V lost 5 bases and J 8 bases, leaving 15 bases between the germline ends. Germline V gene sequence: CDR1 SGHTA, CDR2 FQGTGA. The CDR3 runs 13 residues. The CDR3 region is CASSVFGGSEAFF. The CDR3 DNA sequence: TGTGCCAGCAGCGTGTTCGGGGGGAGCGAAGCTTTCTTT.